Each of the 9 T cell receptor beta chains below was sequenced from the same sample in a study of blood T cell repertoires in COVID-19. TCRdb's copy holds only in-frame clones and misses some; the assay was immunoSEQ multiplex PCR. The sample contains 50,000 to 65,000 clones, roughly 90% of which appear only once. Sequencing used peripheral blood. The receptors originated from a man between 65 and 85 years old with acute or convalescent COVID-19.

This sequence joins TRBV18 and TRBJ1-1; D remains unclear. Trimming pared 1 base from V and 4 bases from J, leaving 10 bases between. The CDR3 spans 14 residues. Per germline, CDR1 KGHSH and CDR2 LQKENI. The chain's CDR3 is CASSPRGRVTEAFF. The CDR3, as DNA: TGTGCCAGCTCACCACGAGGGAGAGTCACTGAAGCTTTCTTT.

The chain carries TRBV5-1 and TRBJ2-3; 11 nucleotides line up with TRBD1. In germline, CDR1 is SGHRS, CDR2 YFSETQ. J was trimmed by 2 bases and V by 4 bases; bases with no gene match: 3. This CDR3 comprises 15 residues. The CDR3 loop is CASSPGQGATDTQYF. The CDR3 bases are TGCGCCAGCAGCCCCGGACAGGGGGCCACAGATACGCAGTATTTT.

The CDR3 nucleotides read TGTGCCAGTAGTATGGGGAGCTCCTACAATGAGCAGTTCTTC. This translates into CASSMGSSYNEQFF. The chain links TRBV19 to TRBJ2-1, with D possibly TRBD2 on 5 matching bases. Trimming removed 3 bases at V and 0 bases at J, with 6 bases between. Germline V gene sequence: CDR1 LNHDA, CDR2 SQIVND (reference sequence). CDR3 length equals 14 residues.

The chain links TRBV5-8 to TRBJ2-5, with D perhaps TRBD2 (7 bases). CDR3 size: 17 residues. V lost 2 bases, J lost 5 bases, and 22 bases lay in between. The germline CDR1 and CDR2 sequences are SGHTS and YDEGEE. The CDR3, as DNA: TGTGCCAGCAGCTTAGGCCTAACGGTCGCGGGGGCGGAGACCCAGTACTTC. Translated: CASSLGLTVAGAETQYF.

This chain uses TRBV18 with TRBJ1-3, with D perhaps matching TRBD1 (6 bases). The CDR3 has 16 amino acids. Trimming removed 3 bases from V and 0 bases from J, with 12 bases in between. CDR1 is KGHSH and CDR2 is LQKENI in the germline V gene. In nucleotides, the CDR3 is TGTGCCAGCTCACCCCAAACAGGGAACTCTGGAAACACCATATATTTT. Residues: CASSPQTGNSGNTIYF.

The chain is built from TRBV5-4 and TRBJ1-2; TRBD1 agrees at 12 bases. CDR1 and CDR2 (germline): SGHNT, YYREEE (reference sequence). The CDR3 is 15 residues long. V lost 4 bases and J lost 8; bases outside the gene matches: 9. CDR3: CASSPRDRGRIGYTF. CDR3 nucleotide sequence: TGTGCCAGCAGCCCACGGGACAGGGGGCGCATCGGCTACACCTTC.

The chain couples TRBV7-2 to TRBJ1-1; D is ambiguous. Germline CDR1 SGHTA, CDR2 FQGNSA. The CDR3 runs to 15 residues. V was clipped by 2 bases and J by 1 base, with 11 bases between them. The CDR3 sequence: CASSLPGDRNTEAFF. The CDR3 DNA follows: TGTGCCAGCAGCTTACCCGGGGATCGGAACACTGAAGCTTTCTTT.

The genes are TRBV18 and TRBJ2-3; the D gene is possibly TRBD2 (6 bases). Germline CDR1 and CDR2: KGHSH and LQKENI. Between the trimmed V and J ends, which lost 4 bases and 4 bases, there was a span of 18 bases. This CDR3 region has 16 residues. The CDR3 DNA sequence: TGTGCCAGCTCACTGCAGCCGGGAGCGCTGGCAGATACGCAGTATTTT. Translating gives CASSLQPGALADTQYF. Supplemented by reference TRBV18 and TRBJ2-3, the full variable domain reads NAGVMQNPRHLVRRRGQEARLRCSPMKGHSHVYWYRQLPEEGLKFMVYLQKENIIDESGMPKERFSAEFPKEGPSILRIQQVVRGDSAAYFCASSLQPGALADTQYFGPGTRLTVL.

The CDR3 is CASSPRATGELFF. CDR3 in DNA: TGTGCCAGCAGCCCGAGAGCCACCGGGGAGCTGTTTTTT. The chain joins TRBV5-6 to TRBJ2-2; D not certain. Germline-derived CDR1 and CDR2 are SGHDT and YYEEEE. V shed 4 bases and J shed 4 bases, with 8 bases lying between them. The CDR3 totals 13 residues.